Shown below are 9 T cell receptor beta chains from a single sample sequenced in a study of T cell repertoires in cytomegalovirus infection (dated by TCRdb to about 2019). Sequencing was carried out with an Illumina HiSeq 1500. TCRdb applied fastp at Q25 and MiXCR to the public reads, then kept only in-frame beta chains. Merged by CDR3 protein, the rows form single entries marked with the most common genes and DNA. This sample comprises some 350,000 distinct CDR3 sequences, 15% to 20% of them detected only once. In total, the top ten clones hold roughly 9% of the sample. Sequencing input: PBMCs. The receptors shown here come from a human donor in good health (CMV status not recorded). Some clones in this sample may be carry-over from other donors' samples.

The V call is TRBV7-9, the J call TRBJ2-1, with D hard to call. The V gene lost 3 bases and the J gene lost 2 bases, with 14 bases spanning the gap. Germline CDR1 SEHNR, CDR2 FQNEAQ (reference sequence). The CDR3 has 16 amino acids. The CDR3 protein is CASSFTIGLTYNEQFF. As DNA, the CDR3 is TGTGCCAGCAGCTTTACGATTGGTCTAACCTACAATGAGCAGTTCTTC.

This clonotype showed up many times. The rearrangement joins TRBV28 to TRBJ2-7; D ambiguous. This CDR3 is 12 amino acids long. With 2 bases removed from V and 2 bases from J, the gap between germline ends came to 4 bases. The germline gives CDR1 MDHEN, CDR2 SYDVKM. The CDR3 sequence is CASSLLTYEQYF. DNA of the CDR3: TGTGCCAGCAGTTTACTAACCTACGAGCAGTACTTC.

The V and J genes are TRBV5-5 and TRBJ2-7; 10 bases are shared with TRBD2. V lost 3 bases to trimming and J lost 2 bases; unmatched junction nucleotides: 8. The germline V gene has CDR1 SGHKS and CDR2 YYEKEE (reference sequence). This CDR3 has 16 residues. CDR3 nucleotides: TGTGCCAGCAGCTCTTCGCGGACTAGCGGAACCTACGAGCAGTACTTC. Protein product: CASSSSRTSGTYEQYF. Based on the CDR3 plus reference TRBV5-5 and TRBJ2-7, the full variable domain is DAGVTQSPTHLIKTRGQQVTLRCSPISGHKSVSWYQQVLGQGPQFIFQYYEKEERGRGNFPDRFSARQFPNYSSELNVNALLLGDSALYLCASSSSRTSGTYEQYFGPGTRLTVT.

The table lists this clonotype with a few counts. The J gene is TRBJ1-1, the V gene TRBV29-1, with unresolved D. Per the germline V gene, CDR1 is SQVTM and CDR2 is ANQGSEA. V lost 8 bases and J lost 6, with 19 bases in between. This CDR3 comprises 13 residues. The CDR3 bases are TGCAGCACAAATCGCCAACTCGGGGCTGAAGCTTTCTTT. Translating it yields CSTNRQLGAEAFF. Variable domain in full (rest from reference TRBV29-1 and TRBJ1-1): SAVISQKPSRDICQRGTSLTIQCQVDSQVTMMFWYRQQPGQSLTLIATANQGSEATYESGFVIDKFPISRPNLTFSTLTVSNMSPEDSSIYLCSTNRQLGAEAFFGQGTRLTVV.

The CDR3 sequence is CASTGDRNTEAFF. The CDR3 bases are TGTGCCAGCACAGGGGATCGAAACACTGAAGCTTTCTTT. The genes are TRBV28 and TRBJ1-1; maybe TRBD1 (6 bases). Germline values: CDR1 MDHEN, CDR2 SYDVKM. This CDR3 comprises 13 residues. V dropped 7 bases and J dropped 2 bases, with 11 bases sitting between them.

The table lists this clonotype with many counts. This chain joins TRBV19 and TRBJ2-7, with 9 bases lining up with TRBD1. Germline V gene data show CDR1 as LNHDA and CDR2 as SQIVND (reference sequence). After removal of 4 bases from V and 5 bases from J, the junction contained 9 bases not matched to a gene. The CDR3 covers 15 residues. CDR3 in DNA: TGTGCCAGTAGTAGAACCGGGACAGGGATCGACGAGCAGTACTTC. Its translation is CASSRTGTGIDEQYF.

In its sample, this clonotype was seen a few times. This chain connects TRBV20-1 to TRBJ1-1; D gene unclear. Germline V gives CDR1 DFQATT, CDR2 SNEGSKA (reference sequence). The CDR3 totals 13 residues. The V end was cut by 3 bases, the J end by 8 bases, with 16 bases between. This CDR3 is CSASNTLTSEAFF. The CDR3 DNA sequence: TGCAGTGCTAGCAACACCCTCACTTCAGAAGCTTTCTTT.

This clonotype was seen a few times. This may be a read error, as it is one base from a much larger clone. This rearrangement joins TRBV7-9 to TRBJ2-1; TRBD2 matches 10 bases. CDR1 and CDR2 (germline): SEHNR, FQNEAQ (reference sequence). This CDR3 contains 15 residues. After removal of 4 bases from V and 3 bases from J, the junction contained 3 bases not matched to a gene. The CDR3 loop is CASSYGLAVYNEQFF. The CDR3 DNA sequence: TGTGCCAGCAGCTACGGACTAGCGGTCTACAATGAGCAGTTCTTC.

The chain recombines TRBV20-1 with TRBJ1-5; possibly TRBD1 for D (5 bases). Deletions cut 3 bases from V and 5 bases from J, with 11 bases between. The germline V gene has CDR1 DFQATT and CDR2 SNEGSKA (reference sequence). This CDR3 spans 13 amino acids. The CDR3 sequence: CSASLDSYQPQHF. The CDR3 nucleotides read TGCAGTGCTAGTCTCGACAGTTATCAGCCCCAGCATTTT.